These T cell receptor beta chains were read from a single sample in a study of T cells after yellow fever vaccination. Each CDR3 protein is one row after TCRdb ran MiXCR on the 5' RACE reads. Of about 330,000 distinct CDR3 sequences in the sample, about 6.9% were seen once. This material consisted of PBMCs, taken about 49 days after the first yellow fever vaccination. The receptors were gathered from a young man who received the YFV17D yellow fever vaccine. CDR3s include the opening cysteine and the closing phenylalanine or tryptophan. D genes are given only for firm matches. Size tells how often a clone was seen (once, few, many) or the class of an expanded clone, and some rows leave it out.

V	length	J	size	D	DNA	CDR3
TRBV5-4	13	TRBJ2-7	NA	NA	TGTGCCAGCAGCTTGGACGAATCCTACGAGCAGTACTTC	CASSLDESYEQYF
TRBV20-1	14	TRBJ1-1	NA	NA	TGCAGTGCTTTACCGGGACGGGATAACACTGAAGCTTTCTTT	CSALPGRDNTEAFF
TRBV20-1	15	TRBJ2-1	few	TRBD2	TGCAGTGCTACTTCTAGCGGGGATTCCTACAATGAGCAGTTCTTC	CSATSSGDSYNEQFF
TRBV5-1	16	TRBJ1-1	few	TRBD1	TGCGCCAGCAGCTGGGGACCGGGACAGATGAACACTGAAGCTTTCTTT	CASSWGPGQMNTEAFF
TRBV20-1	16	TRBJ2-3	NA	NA	TGCAGTGCTAGAGGTCCGGGACTCCATAGCACAGATACGCAGTATTTT	CSARGPGLHSTDTQYF
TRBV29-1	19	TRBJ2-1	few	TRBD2	TGCAGCGTTGAAGCGTCCGGGACTAGCGGGGGGGCACACTACAATGAGCAGTTCTTC	CSVEASGTSGGAHYNEQFF
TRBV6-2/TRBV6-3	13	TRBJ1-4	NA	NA	TGTGCCAGCAGCGTGGCGGCATATGAAAAACTGTTTTTT	CASSVAAYEKLFF
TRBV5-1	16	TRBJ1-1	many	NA	TGCGCCAGCAGCCCCGGGACGCTGAAAATGAACACTGAAGCTTTCTTT	CASSPGTLKMNTEAFF
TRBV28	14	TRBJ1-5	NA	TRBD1	TGTGCCAGCAGTGCGGACAGGGGGCAACAGCCCCAGCATTTT	CASSADRGQQPQHF
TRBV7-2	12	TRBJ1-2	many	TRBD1	TGTGCCAGCAACGGACAGGACTATGGCTACACCTTC	CASNGQDYGYTF
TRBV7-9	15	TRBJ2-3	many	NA	TGTGCCAGCAGCTTATGGAGCAGGGGAGCAGATACGCAGTATTTT	CASSLWSRGADTQYF
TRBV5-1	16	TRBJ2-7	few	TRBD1	TGCGCCAGCACCATGGCTAAGCGGACAGGGATCAACGAGCAGTACTTC	CASTMAKRTGINEQYF
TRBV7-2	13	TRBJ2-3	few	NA	TGTGCCAGCAGCCCAAACGAGGGTGATACGCAGTATTTT	CASSPNEGDTQYF
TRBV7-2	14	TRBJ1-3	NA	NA	TGTGCCAGCAGCTTAACGCAGGGGGGAAACACCATATATTTT	CASSLTQGGNTIYF
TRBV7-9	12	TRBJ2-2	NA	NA	TGTGCCAGCAGCCCGTGGGATGGGGAGCTGTTTTTT	CASSPWDGELFF
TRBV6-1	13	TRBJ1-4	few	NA	TGTGCCAGCTACAGGTTCCGGGACGAAAAACTGTTTTTT	CASYRFRDEKLFF
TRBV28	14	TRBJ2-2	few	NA	TGTGCCAGCAGAATGGGACAGAACACCGGGGAGCTGTTTTTT	CASRMGQNTGELFF
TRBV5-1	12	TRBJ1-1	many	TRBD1	TGTGCCAGCAGTTTAGTCGGGACAGAGGCTTTCTTT	CASSLVGTEAFF
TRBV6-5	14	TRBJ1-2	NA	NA	TGTGCCAGCAGTTACAGTCCTGACTTGCGTGGCTACACCTTC	CASSYSPDLRGYTF
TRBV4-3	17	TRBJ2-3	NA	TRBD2	TGCGCCAGCAGCTCCGGGCGACTAGCGGGCTACACAGATACGCAGTATTTT	CASSSGRLAGYTDTQYF
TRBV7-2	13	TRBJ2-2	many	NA	TGTGCCAGCAGCCCCCACCCAACCGGGGAGCTGTTTTTT	CASSPHPTGELFF
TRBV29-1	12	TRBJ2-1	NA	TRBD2	TGCAGCGCCGGACTAGCAGGCAATGAGCAGTTCTTC	CSAGLAGNEQFF
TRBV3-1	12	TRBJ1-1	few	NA	TGTGCCAGCAGCCAATCGATCACTGAAGCTTTCTTT	CASSQSITEAFF
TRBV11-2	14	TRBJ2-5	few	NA	TGTGCCAGCAGCTTAAGCAGGGTCCAAGAGACCCAGTACTTC	CASSLSRVQETQYF
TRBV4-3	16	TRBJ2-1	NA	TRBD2	TGCGCCAGCAGCTTCACTAGCGGGGGGTCCTACAATGAGCAGTTCTTC	CASSFTSGGSYNEQFF
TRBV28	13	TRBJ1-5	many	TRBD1	TGTGCCAGCAGAGGACAGGGGGGACAGCCCCAGCATTTT	CASRGQGGQPQHF
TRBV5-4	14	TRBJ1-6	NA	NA	TGTGCCAGCAGCTTGGACCTTCAGGGTTCACCCCTCCACTTT	CASSLDLQGSPLHF
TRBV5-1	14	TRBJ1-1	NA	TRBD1	TGCGCCAGCCAGCCAACCAGGGGGAATCAGGAAGCTTTCTTT	CASQPTRGNQEAFF
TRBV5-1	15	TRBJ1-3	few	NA	TGCGCCAGCAGCTTGGAACGAGGCCAGGGAAACACCATATATTTT	CASSLERGQGNTIYF
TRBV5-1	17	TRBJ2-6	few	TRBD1	TGCGCCAGCAGCTCCGGACAGGGTCTCTCTGGGGCCAACGTCCTGACTTTC	CASSSGQGLSGANVLTF
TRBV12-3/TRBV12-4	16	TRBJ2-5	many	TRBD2	TGTGCCAGCAGTTTCCCACTAGCGCGTGACCAAGAGACCCAGTACTTC	CASSFPLARDQETQYF
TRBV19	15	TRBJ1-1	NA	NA	TGTGCCAGCCGGTCAGGGGCAGCCGTGAACACTGAAGCTTTCTTT	CASRSGAAVNTEAFF
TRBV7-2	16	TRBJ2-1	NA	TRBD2	TGTGCCAGCAGCTTGCGAAGCGGGGGGAACTACAATGAGCAGTTCTTC	CASSLRSGGNYNEQFF
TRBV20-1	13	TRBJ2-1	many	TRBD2	TGCAGTGCTAGGGGAGCGGGGCAGGTTGAGCAGTTCTTC	CSARGAGQVEQFF
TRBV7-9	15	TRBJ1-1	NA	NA	TGTGCCAGCAGCCCCTGGGACAAAGGAAACACTGAAGCTTTCTTT	CASSPWDKGNTEAFF
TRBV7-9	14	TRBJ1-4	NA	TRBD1	TGTGCCAGCAGCTACTGGACAGGGACTGAAAAACTGTTTTTT	CASSYWTGTEKLFF
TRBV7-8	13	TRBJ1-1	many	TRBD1	TGTGCCAGCAGCTTAAGGGGGCACACTGAAGCTTTCTTT	CASSLRGHTEAFF
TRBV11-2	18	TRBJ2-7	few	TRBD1	TGTGCCAGCAGCTCACACCCTTATCCGGGACAGGGATCGAACGAGCAGTACTTC	CASSSHPYPGQGSNEQYF
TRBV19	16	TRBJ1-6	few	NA	TGTGCCAGTAGTATTTGGGCCAGGGCGACGAATTCACCCCTCCACTTT	CASSIWARATNSPLHF
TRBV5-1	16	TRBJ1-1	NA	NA	TGCGCCAGCAGCTTGGAGGGGGGCAGTACCTACACTGAAGCTTTCTTT	CASSLEGGSTYTEAFF
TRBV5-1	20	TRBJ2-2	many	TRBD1	TGCGCCAGCAGCTTTTCTCCAGGGGGTTCCTTAATAATCAACACCGGGGAGCTGTTTTTT	CASSFSPGGSLIINTGELFF
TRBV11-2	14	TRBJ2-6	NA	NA	TGTGCCAGCAGCGAATCCTCTGGGGCCAACGTCCTGACTTTC	CASSESSGANVLTF